This entry features one T cell receptor beta chain sequence. Its antigen remains unknown. TCRdb fed the 5' RACE reads into MiXCR, producing one record per CDR3 protein. The repertoire includes 250,000 or so distinct CDR3 sequences, roughly 18% of them detected once, and 23% sits in the top ten. The data stem from a study of T-cell memory formation after mild COVID-19. Study-level results: Clones that contracted from day 15 to 85 had balanced CD4/CD8; later expanders were CD4+ biased.

V lost 4 bases, J lost 6 bases, and 6 bases stayed unmatched. The CDR3 length is 14 residues. Germline lookup yields CDR1 KGHDR and CDR2 SFDVKD. The sequence was obtained from a man between 18 and 35 years old who had mild COVID-19 (a few samples of this study predate the infection). Cell type and time point are not known. Material for sequencing was PBMCs or a T cell subset sorted from them (not recorded which). V is TRBV24-1 and J is TRBJ1-1; 8 positions match TRBD1. The CDR3 sequence: CATSDPRDRSEAFF. DNA for the CDR3: TGTGCCACCAGTGACCCCCGGGACAGGTCTGAAGCTTTCTTT.